Sequencing of this TCR beta chain was carried out in a study of shared clonotypes between healthy human individuals. The assay was immunoSEQ multiplex PCR, and TCRdb's table has in-frame clones only and misses some. The data hold a few million clones, with under 97% observed a single time. Remarks on this clone: In the same sample, other DNA sequences code for this CDR3.

V was pared by 0 bases and J by 5 bases, with 4 bases between. Germline CDR1 reads SGHNT; CDR2 reads YYREEE (reference sequence). This CDR3 contains 12 residues. The sequence was collected from a man between 18 and 35 years old in good health. The chain employs TRBV5-4 and TRBJ2-3, with unresolved D. The sample was naive CD4+ T cells sorted from blood. Documented subset: CD45RA+ positively selected. CDR3 nucleotides: TGTGCCAGCAGCTTGGATCGAGATACGCAGTATTTT. Amino acid sequence: CASSLDRDTQYF.